This T cell receptor (beta chain) comes out of a study of T-cell reconstitution after alpha-beta-depleted transplantation in children. Preparation of the TCRbeta library involved a method that used unique molecular identifiers. From the PCR reads, TCRdb called clonotypes with MiXCR, one entry per CDR3 protein. The table shows about a million distinct CDR3 sequences, with about 30% occurring only once. Germline CDR1 PRHDT, CDR2 FYEKMQ (reference sequence). Deletions cut 7 bases from V and 0 bases from J, with 10 bases between. The length of the CDR3 is 14 residues. The sequence was obtained from a boy under two years old who had a stem cell transplant for SCID, so the T cells may come from the graft donor. The sample in question was PBMCs, mostly from graft donor cells, obtained 360 days after TCRalphabeta/CD19-depleted stem cell transplant. V gene TRBV13 combines with J gene TRBJ2-1; weak D call: TRBD2 (6 bases). As DNA, the CDR3 is TGTGCCAGCAACAAGCGGGTCTCCTACAATGAGCAGTTCTTC. Amino acid sequence: CASNKRVSYNEQFF. Combining the CDR3 with reference TRBV13 and TRBJ2-1 gives the whole variable domain AAGVIQSPRHLIKEKRETATLKCYPIPRHDTVYWYQQGPGQDPQFLISFYEKMQSDKGSIPDRFSAQQFSDYHSELNMSSLELGDSALYFCASNKRVSYNEQFFGPGTRLTVL.